Following are 19 T cell receptor beta chains from one sample sequenced in a study of cytomegalovirus exposure and HLA in healthy donors (dated by TCRdb to about 2017). To prepare the library, the immunoSEQ multiplex PCR assay was applied. For the multiplex PCR, a mixture combining 60 forward primers for TCR Vbeta segments and 13 reverse primers for TCR Jbeta segments was used. Sourced from immuneACCESS, this table was stored by TCRdb with only in-frame sequences that have V and J called. A share of the clones is absent; for the studies checked, an unresolved V gene accounts for under half, and the remainder has no known explanation. The sample table contains approximately 140,000 clones; only one count was recorded for approximately 80% of them. Around 1.9% of the sample belongs to the ten largest clones. Sequencing was done on a sample of PBMCs. Every receptor here comes from a woman aged 40 to 50 in good health and CMV-seronegative.

As for this clone: Other nucleotide sequences in the sample specify the same CDR3. The genes are TRBV5-1 and TRBJ1-1; weak D call: TRBD1 (5 bases). The germline V gene encodes CDR1 SGHRS and CDR2 YFSETQ. Between the trimmed V and J ends, which lost 4 bases and 10 bases, there was a span of 17 bases. This CDR3 region has 13 residues. The CDR3 is CASSTGGGESAFF. The DNA for the CDR3 is TGCGCCAGCAGCACAGGTGGGGGGGAATCAGCTTTCTTT.

This clone was detected only once. This chain joins TRBV5-1 and TRBJ2-1; 11 nucleotides line up with TRBD2. The CDR3 runs 15 residues. Germline CDR1 is SGHRS and CDR2 is YFSETQ. J lost 9 bases, V lost 4 bases, and 9 bases had no gene match. The CDR3 loop is CASSPTSGTFGEQFF. As DNA, the CDR3 is TGCGCCAGCAGCCCGACTAGCGGGACATTCGGTGAGCAGTTCTTC.

This clone has a handful of counts. The chain has TRBV5-1 and TRBJ1-4; D gene unclear. This CDR3 is 17 amino acids long. Trimming took off 1 base at V and 2 bases at J, with 15 bases between the two ends. Per germline, CDR1 SGHRS and CDR2 YFSETQ. The CDR3 loop is CASSLLRSGRTNEKLFF. In DNA, the CDR3 is TGCGCCAGCAGCTTGTTACGGTCGGGTAGGACTAATGAAAAACTGTTTTTT.

J is TRBJ1-5 and V is TRBV28, with 7 nucleotides matching TRBD1. The CDR3 length is 15 residues. With 7 bases clipped from V and 7 bases from J, the junction kept 13 bases outside the gene matches. Looked up from germline, CDR1 is MDHEN and CDR2 is SYDVKM. The CDR3 nucleotides read TGTGCCAGCACCGATGGAACGACAGGGCGGCAGCCCCAGCATTTT. Protein sequence: CASTDGTTGRQPQHF.

The chain couples TRBV28 to TRBJ1-5, with D maybe TRBD1 (5 bases). This CDR3 is built from 14 residues. The germline V gene encodes CDR1 MDHEN and CDR2 SYDVKM. V lost 3 bases and J 2 bases, leaving 8 bases between the germline ends. CDR3 loop: CASSFFRGNQPQHF. In nucleotides, the CDR3 is TGTGCCAGCAGTTTTTTCAGGGGCAATCAGCCCCAGCATTTT.

The chain is built from TRBV25-1 and TRBJ2-1; possible D gene TRBD2, 6 bases. The CDR3 spans 15 residues. Germline CDR1 and CDR2: MGHDK and SYGVNS. V gave up 6 bases and J gave up 4 bases, with 16 bases separating them. CDR3 amino acids: CASSRVGSLYNEQFF. In DNA, the CDR3 is TGTGCCAGCAGCAGGGTCGGGAGCCTTTACAATGAGCAGTTCTTC.

This chain links TRBV28 with TRBJ1-3; the D is unclear. V lost 7 bases, J lost 0 bases, and 13 bases lay in between. Per the germline V gene, CDR1 is MDHEN and CDR2 is SYDVKM. The CDR3 spans 15 residues. CDR3 loop: CASTDDGSSGNTIYF. CDR3 sequence (DNA): TGTGCCAGCACTGATGACGGGTCCTCTGGAAACACCATATATTTT.

This chain connects TRBV4-2 to TRBJ2-1, with 11 nucleotides matching TRBD2. J was trimmed by 7 bases and V by 4 bases; bases with no gene match: 6. The CDR3 is 15 residues long. In germline, CDR1 is LGHNA, CDR2 YNFKEQ. The CDR3 bases are TGTGCCAGCAGCCCCGGGGTAGCGGGAGGGAATGAGCAGTTCTTC. Translation gives CASSPGVAGGNEQFF.

In this sample, this clone turned up a few times. This chain uses TRBV7-6 with TRBJ1-4, with 8 bases lining up with TRBD1. Germline V lookup: CDR1 SGHVS, CDR2 FNYEAQ. There are 14 residues in the CDR3. V shed 5 bases, J shed 3 bases, and the junction held 2 bases outside the gene matches. The CDR3 reads CASSGGQANEKLFF. The DNA of the CDR3 is TGTGCCAGCAGCGGGGGACAGGCTAATGAAAAACTGTTTTTT.

This clone was detected only a few times. The chain joins TRBV18 to TRBJ2-7; 10 nucleotides align to TRBD1. The CDR3 length is 16 residues. Germline V gene data show CDR1 as KGHSH and CDR2 as LQKENI. Germline trimming cut 0 bases from V and 3 bases from J; bases unmatched to any gene: 5. This chain's CDR3 is CASSPPRTGGFYEQYF. The CDR3 DNA reads TGTGCCAGCTCACCACCCAGGACAGGGGGTTTCTACGAGCAGTACTTC.

The chain combines TRBV2 with TRBJ1-5; maybe TRBD1 (5 bases). V shed 8 bases and J shed 3 bases, with 17 bases lying between them. In germline, CDR1 is SNHLY, CDR2 FYNNEI. This CDR3 has 15 residues. CDR3 loop: CASGATIEANQPQHF. In nucleotides, the CDR3 is TGTGCCAGCGGGGCGACAATTGAGGCCAATCAGCCCCAGCATTTT.

In its sample, this clone was seen once. This chain uses TRBV7-2 with TRBJ2-2; no clear D gene. Trimming removed 1 base from V and 0 bases from J, with 6 bases in between. Germline lookup yields CDR1 SGHTA and CDR2 FQGNSA. CDR3 size: 15 residues. The CDR3 region has the DNA TGTGCCAGCAGCTTAGGCAGGACGAACACCGGGGAGCTGTTTTTT. Amino acid sequence: CASSLGRTNTGELFF.

The gene calls are TRBV7-3 and TRBJ2-1, with 8 bases matching TRBD2. J was trimmed by 8 bases and V by 2 bases; bases with no gene match: 8. CDR3 size: 15 residues. Germline V CDR1 and CDR2: SGHTA, FQGTGA. The CDR3 spells CASSLYPAGAYEQFF. The DNA of the CDR3 is TGTGCCAGCAGCTTATATCCAGCGGGAGCCTATGAGCAGTTCTTC.

V usage is TRBV10-3 and J usage is TRBJ2-1; 7 bases map to TRBD2. V lost 4 bases to trimming and J lost 3 bases; unmatched junction nucleotides: 6. This CDR3 spans 15 amino acids. Germline CDR1 reads ENHRY; CDR2 reads SYGVKD. DNA for the CDR3: TGTGCCATCAGTGCCACTAGCGCGGACTACAATGAGCAGTTCTTC. This encodes CAISATSADYNEQFF.

This rearrangement joins TRBV7-9 to TRBJ1-5; TRBD1 might be the D (5 bases). CDR1 SEHNR and CDR2 FQNEAQ come from the germline V gene (reference sequence). V dropped 1 base and J dropped 5 bases, with 15 bases sitting between them. CDR3 size: 16 residues. CDR3 residues: CASSLEGTWGYQPQHF. The CDR3, as DNA: TGTGCCAGCAGCTTAGAGGGGACTTGGGGATATCAGCCCCAGCATTTT.

The chain uses TRBV5-1 and TRBJ2-3; 7 nucleotides align to TRBD2. Germline values: CDR1 SGHRS, CDR2 YFSETQ. The CDR3 sequence is 15 residues long. V shed 4 bases and J 4 bases; nucleotides not matched to a gene: 9. The CDR3: CASSPSGNGADTQYF. The CDR3 DNA follows: TGCGCCAGCAGCCCGAGCGGGAACGGGGCAGATACGCAGTATTTT.

The genes are TRBV30 and TRBJ1-1; TRBD1 matches 9 bases. The CDR3 covers 15 residues. V lost 1 base and J lost 9; bases outside the gene matches: 12. Germline V gene lookup returns CDR1 GTSNPN and CDR2 SVGIG (reference sequence). DNA of the CDR3: TGTGCCTGGAGTGAAGAATTGACAGGGGGGCCTCAAGCTTTCTTT. Translating gives CAWSEELTGGPQAFF.

The CDR3 DNA is TGTGCCAGCAGCTTCCGGCGGGAGGACGAGCAGTTCTTC. Translated, it gives CASSFRREDEQFF. The rearrangement uses TRBV7-8 and TRBJ2-1, with 8 nucleotides matching TRBD2. V was pared by 3 bases and J by 10 bases, with 5 bases of the junction left unmatched. Per germline, CDR1 SGHVS and CDR2 FQNEAQ. This CDR3 contains 13 residues.

This clone was seen a handful of times. This chain uses TRBV7-8 with TRBJ2-2; 7 bases match TRBD1. J was trimmed by 6 bases and V by 5 bases; bases with no gene match: 12. CDR1 is SGHVS and CDR2 is FQNEAQ in the germline V gene. CDR3 length: 16 residues. The CDR3 DNA is TGTGCCAGCAGCCTCACTCAAGACAGGGCCTCCGGGGAGCTGTTTTTT. Its protein is CASSLTQDRASGELFF.